These 6 T cell receptor beta chains originate from one sample sequenced in a study of blood T cell repertoires in COVID-19. Sequenced by immunoSEQ multiplex PCR; TCRdb stores in-frame clones only, minus some. The sample yields around 170,000 clones, around 80% seen once. Sequences were obtained from peripheral blood. Receptors were obtained from an older man with active or convalescent COVID-19.

The chain is built from TRBV5-4 and TRBJ2-7; TRBD2 aligns across 12 bases. The CDR3 contains 15 residues. Germline values: CDR1 SGHNT, CDR2 YYREEE (reference sequence). V shed 4 bases, J shed 3 bases, and the junction held 5 bases outside the gene matches. The CDR3 bases are TGTGCCAGCAGCACGCGGACTAGCGGGGACTACGAGCAGTACTTC. It is translated as CASSTRTSGDYEQYF.

The chain has TRBV25-1 and TRBJ2-7, with TRBD1 matching over 9 bases. Germline trimming cut 5 bases from V and 2 bases from J; bases unmatched to any gene: 1. The CDR3 length is 13 residues. Germline CDR1 MGHDK, CDR2 SYGVNS. CDR3 in amino acids: CASSRTGAYEQYF. As DNA, the CDR3 is TGTGCCAGCAGTCGGACAGGGGCCTACGAGCAGTACTTC.

The chain uses TRBV7-9 and TRBJ1-4; 8 bases are shared with TRBD1. V lost 5 bases, J lost 6 bases, and 5 bases stayed unmatched. The length of the CDR3 is 14 residues. CDR1 is SEHNR and CDR2 is FQNEAQ in the germline V gene (reference sequence). CDR3: CASSPGQVYEKLFF. For the CDR3, the DNA is TGTGCCAGCAGCCCGGGACAGGTATATGAAAAACTGTTTTTT.

CDR3 loop: CASCSSTRDTQYF. The CDR3 DNA reads TGTGCCAGCTGCTCGTCGACTCGGGATACGCAGTATTTT. The V and J genes are TRBV18 and TRBJ2-3; no clear D. Trimming stripped 7 bases from V and 6 bases from J, with 14 bases between. Per the germline V gene, CDR1 is KGHSH and CDR2 is LQKENI. This CDR3 has 13 residues. Full variable domain (rest looked up from reference TRBV18 and TRBJ2-3): NAGVMQNPRHLVRRRGQEARLRCSPMKGHSHVYWYRQLPEEGLKFMVYLQKENIIDESGMPKERFSAEFPKEGPSILRIQQVVRGDSAAYFCASCSSTRDTQYFGPGTRLTVL.

The V call is TRBV27, the J call TRBJ2-7, with 10 bases lining up with TRBD1. This CDR3 comprises 16 residues. Germline CDR1 MNHEY, CDR2 SMNVEV (reference sequence). V trimming: 2 bases; J trimming: 3 bases; junction bases outside the gene matches: 7. CDR3 sequence reads: CASSLGAGTGVYEQYF. The CDR3 nucleotides read TGTGCCAGCAGTTTAGGGGCTGGGACAGGGGTCTACGAGCAGTACTTC.

This clone was seen only once. The genes are TRBV7-2 and TRBJ1-3, with TRBD1 matching over 10 bases. Trimming removed 3 bases from V and 4 bases from J; junction bases left unmatched: 6. The CDR3 sequence is 16 residues long. CDR1 and CDR2 from the germline V gene are SGHTA and FQGNSA. CDR3 region: CASSLGTGVGGNTIYF. CDR3 nucleotides: TGTGCCAGCAGCTTGGGGACAGGGGTGGGCGGAAACACCATATATTTT. The full variable domain, completed using reference TRBV7-2 and TRBJ1-3, is GAGVSQSPSNKVTEKGKDVELRCDPISGHTALYWYRQSLGQGLEFLIYFQGNSAPDKSGLPSDRFSAERTGGSVSTLTIQRTQQEDSAVYLCASSLGTGVGGNTIYFGEGSWLTVV.